This T cell receptor (beta chain) was recorded in a study of T cell responses to AZD1222 COVID-19 vaccine. Produced via immunoSEQ multiplex PCR; TCRdb's table is partial and in-frame only. The table lists some 180,000 clones, roughly 87% of them singletons. Germline values: CDR1 SGHNT, CDR2 YYREEE (reference sequence). The V end was cut by 5 bases, the J end by 6 bases, with 15 bases between. CDR3 length: 15 amino acids. Study results and caveats: None of the repertoires were sampled until the peak T cell response had passed.

In this sample, this clone turned up a few times. Its antigen remains unknown. This chain links TRBV5-4 with TRBJ1-6, with unresolved D. This specimen was peripheral blood, taken 28 days after the second AZD1222 dose. The clonotype comes from an adult who received the AZD1222 COVID-19 vaccine. CDR3 region: CASSLSMDLNSPLHF. CDR3 nucleotide sequence: TGTGCCAGCAGTCTCTCAATGGACCTTAATTCACCCCTCCACTTT.